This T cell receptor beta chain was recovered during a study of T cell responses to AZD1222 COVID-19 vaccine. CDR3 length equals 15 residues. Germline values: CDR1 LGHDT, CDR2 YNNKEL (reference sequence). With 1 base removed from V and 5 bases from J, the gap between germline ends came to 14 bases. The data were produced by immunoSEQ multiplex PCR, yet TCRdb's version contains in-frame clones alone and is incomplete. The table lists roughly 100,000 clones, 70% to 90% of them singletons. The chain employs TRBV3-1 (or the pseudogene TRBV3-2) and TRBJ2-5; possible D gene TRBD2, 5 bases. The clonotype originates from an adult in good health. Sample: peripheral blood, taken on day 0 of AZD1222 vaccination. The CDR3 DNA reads TGTGCCAGCAGCCAAGTGTCTGCGGGTTTGGAGACCCAGTACTTC. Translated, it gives CASSQVSAGLETQYF.